The T cell receptor (beta chain) described here comes from a study of T-cell reconstitution after alpha-beta-depleted transplantation in children (dated by TCRdb to 2016 to 2017). Context from the whole study: The study quantitatively tracked T-cell immune reconstitution after TCRalphabeta/CD19-depleted allogeneic hematopoietic cell transplantation in children using TCR repertoire profiling.

The treatment or condition label here, explained by the study, means: allogeneic hematopoietic cell transplantation with graft depleted of TCRalphabeta T cells and CD19 B cells. The transplant recipients were children given TCRalphabeta/CD19-depleted allogeneic hematopoietic cell grafts. Library preparation was by PCR. Sequencing was performed on an Illumina HiSeq 2500. To normalize quantification of the TCRbeta repertoire, the TCR libraries were built with molecular barcoding that relied on unique molecular identifiers. Starting from the raw public reads, TCRdb applied fastp trimming at Q25, assembled clones with MiXCR and retained in-frame beta chains. Each entry merges the rows of one CDR3 protein and shows their most common DNA and genes. This sample holds about 300,000 distinct CDR3 sequences; roughly 7.8% were observed only once. The ten largest clones represent approximately 8.2% of the sample.

Here is what the overall study found, with its caveats: About two months after transplant, the apparently early recovery of alphabetaT-cell counts reportedly depended on just several hundred clones that had expanded rapidly and came from non-depleted graft cells. Over the following months the frequencies of hyperexpanded clones went down, and after one year T-cell counts and TCRbeta diversity were mostly credited to newly produced T cells. The high TCRbeta diversity at day 60 in some patients was ascribed to recipient T cells and intrathymic progenitors that had survived conditioning.

Based on the germline V gene (reference sequence), the CDR1 and CDR2 sequences are SEHNR and FQNEAQ. There are 16 amino acids in the CDR3, from cysteine to phenylalanine inclusive. Solely the CDR3 DNA is kept, with 48 bases framed from the first base. V sheds 6 bases and J sheds 1 base, leaving 18 bases between their ends. The sample holds many counts of this clonotype. Its antigen specificity is not known. Nothing much larger sits one base from this clone, and base qualities are not available. The V and J genes are TRBV7-9 and TRBJ1-1; there is no confident call for the D gene. The sample consisted of peripheral blood, taken 360 days after TCRalphabeta/CD19-depleted stem cell transplant. The TCR was taken from a female patient aged 2-9 years who had a stem cell transplant for Fanconi anemia, so the T cells may come from the graft donor. The CDR3 here reads CASRRLGGKANTEAFF. The nucleotide sequence is given as TGTGCCAGCAGGCGCTTGGGAGGGAAGGCGAACACTGAAGCTTTCTTT. Reference TRBV7-9 and TRBJ1-1 genes cover what lies past the CDR3, so the full variable domain is DTGVSQNPRHKITKRGQNVTFRCDPISEHNRLYWYRQTLGQGPEFLTYFQNEAQLEKSRLLSDRFSAERPKGSFSTLEIQRTEQGDSAMYLCASRRLGGKANTEAFFGQGTRLTVV.